One and the same sample provided the 8 T cell receptor beta chains below, sequenced in a study of identical twins. MiXCR, applied by TCRdb to the 5' RACE reads, yields one record per CDR3 protein. The table shows roughly 1,500,000 distinct CDR3 sequences, with about 32% occurring only once. Sequenced input: cord blood. These receptor sequences come from a newborn girl in good health.

The chain joins TRBV6-1 to TRBJ2-2, with 9 bases aligning to TRBD2. From germline, CDR1 is MNHNS and CDR2 SASEGT. V lost 8 bases, J lost 1 base, and 2 bases stayed unmatched. CDR3 length equals 14 residues. In nucleotides, the CDR3 is TGTGCCAGCCGGACTAGCGAGAACACCGGGGAGCTGTTTTTT. The encoded protein is CASRTSENTGELFF.

V gene TRBV18 combines with J gene TRBJ2-5; D is perhaps TRBD2 (5 bases). From germline, CDR1 is KGHSH and CDR2 LQKENI. The germline V and J ends were trimmed by 5 bases and 0 bases, with 16 bases remaining between them. This CDR3 contains 16 residues. CDR3 residues: CASSSRSARYQETQYF. Written as DNA, the CDR3 is TGTGCCAGCTCATCTCGTAGCGCCCGGTACCAAGAGACCCAGTACTTC.

The chain carries TRBV29-1 and TRBJ2-3; the D gene is possibly TRBD2 (6 bases). V was trimmed by 3 bases and J by 1 base, leaving 11 bases between them. Germline V CDR1 and CDR2: SQVTM, ANQGSEA. The CDR3 covers 14 residues. The CDR3 DNA reads as TGCAGCGTTGACCCGGGAGAGGGCACAGATACGCAGTATTTT. As protein: CSVDPGEGTDTQYF.

The sample holds a few counts of this clonotype. The chain recombines TRBV12-3 or TRBV12-4 with TRBJ2-5, with D perhaps matching TRBD1 or TRBD2 (5 bases each). The V end was cut by 1 base, the J end by 11 bases, with 20 bases between. This CDR3 has 15 amino acids. The CDR3 region is CASSLGGSLTNEQYF. The CDR3 DNA reads TGTGCCAGCAGTTTAGGGGGGAGCTTGACCAATGAGCAGTACTTC.

This sequence joins TRBV6-2 or TRBV6-3 and TRBJ2-3; the D gene is possibly TRBD2 (6 bases). Trimming shortened V by 5 bases and J by 0 bases, and 15 bases separated the two germline ends. The CDR3 totals 16 residues. Germline values: CDR1 MNHEY, CDR2 SVGEGT. The CDR3 nucleotides are TGTGCCAGCAGTCACCGACTAGACTGGAGCACAGATACGCAGTATTTT. Its protein product is CASSHRLDWSTDTQYF.

DNA of the CDR3: TGTGCCAGCAGTCCTACTAGTTCGGTCAATGAGCAGTACTTC. It encodes CASSPTSSVNEQYF. The rearrangement joins TRBV12-3 or TRBV12-4 to TRBJ2-5; tentative D call: TRBD2 (5 bases). Trimming left V 5 bases short and J 11 bases short, with 21 bases between. CDR3 length: 14 residues.

The table lists this clonotype with a count of one. The chain joins TRBV4-1 to TRBJ1-1; D perhaps matches TRBD1 (5 bases). Germline assignment: CDR1 MGHRA and CDR2 YSYEKL. The CDR3 length is 16 residues. The germline V and J ends were trimmed by 0 bases and 1 base, with 12 bases remaining between them. CDR3 nucleotides: TGCGCCAGCAGCCAAGACTGGGTGACAGAGAACACTGAAGCTTTCTTT. This translates into CASSQDWVTENTEAFF.

The genes are TRBV10-3 and TRBJ1-2; TRBD1 might be the D (6 bases). This CDR3 is 12 amino acids long. The germline CDR1 and CDR2 sequences are ENHRY and SYGVKD. Trimming pared 4 bases from V and 9 bases from J, leaving 12 bases between. Here the CDR3 DNA reads TGTGCCATCAGTGGGGGGGCAGGGCGCTACACCTTC. Residues: CAISGGAGRYTF.